The rows below give T cell receptor beta chains drawn from one sample of a study of shared T cell receptors in the human thymus. The repertoire was sequenced with immunoSEQ multiplex PCR; TCRdb's copy has only in-frame clones and lacks some. The sample lists approximately 660,000 clones, 88% occurring once. The data were also submitted as part of a second study, on human thymus T cells.

The sample comprised thymocytes. The receptor set was obtained from a boy less than two years old with a congenital heart defect. CDR3s include the opening cysteine and the closing phenylalanine or tryptophan. The D gene is left open where the match is weak. Expanded clones are given a class, and other clones once, few, many or no size at all.

TRBJ1-3 | . | TRBV5-6 | . | CASSLLQGRSGNTIYF | TGTGCCAGCAGCTTGCTACAGGGCCGCTCTGGAAACACCATATATTTT
TRBJ2-3 | . | TRBV6-4 | TRBD2 | CASSLEGLASTDTQYF | TGTGCCAGCAGCCTTGAAGGACTAGCCAGCACAGATACGCAGTATTTT
TRBJ2-3 | . | TRBV18 | . | CASSPFHRGLLDTQYF | TGTGCCAGCTCACCATTTCATCGGGGTTTATTGGATACGCAGTATTTT
TRBJ2-5 | . | TRBV11-2 | TRBD2 | CASSLLLAEYQETQYF | TGTGCCAGCAGCCTACTCCTAGCGGAGTACCAAGAGACCCAGTACTTC
TRBJ2-3 | once | TRBV6-5 | TRBD2 | CASKPSGRIDTQYF | TGTGCCAGCAAGCCTAGCGGGAGGATAGATACGCAGTATTTT
TRBJ1-4 | . | TRBV19 | TRBD1 | CASSRTGGPTNEKLFF | TGTGCCAGTAGTCGGACAGGGGGCCCGACTAATGAAAAACTGTTTTTT
TRBJ2-7 | once | TRBV13 | TRBD2 | CASRKSSGGYEQYF | TGTGCCAGCAGGAAAAGTAGCGGGGGCTACGAGCAGTACTTC
TRBJ1-3 | . | TRBV7-9 | . | CASSRSRAYVGNTIYF | TGTGCCAGCAGCCGATCCAGGGCGTACGTTGGAAACACCATATATTTT
TRBJ2-5 | . | TRBV6-1 | TRBD1 | CASSEALPPGQGIPQETQYF | TGTGCCAGCAGTGAAGCGCTTCCCCCGGGACAGGGGATACCTCAAGAGACCCAGTACTTC
TRBJ1-1 | . | TRBV14 | TRBD1 | CASSPRDSLMNTEAFF | TGTGCCAGCAGCCCCCGGGACAGCCTCATGAACACTGAAGCTTTCTTT
TRBJ2-4 | once | TRBV5-1 | . | CASSLAGSGPEGGKTKNIQYF | TGCGCCAGCAGCTTGGCCGGTAGCGGGCCCGAGGGGGGTAAAACCAAAAACATTCAGTACTTC
TRBJ2-2 | once | TRBV4-2 | TRBD2 | CASSQGTSGREVDTGELFF | TGTGCCAGCAGCCAAGGGACTAGCGGGAGGGAGGTGGACACCGGGGAGCTGTTTTTT
TRBJ2-3 | . | TRBV11-2 | TRBD2 | CASSLDEGGPDTQYF | TGTGCCAGCAGCTTAGATGAGGGAGGGCCAGATACGCAGTATTTT
TRBJ1-4 | once | TRBV6-1 | . | CASSEVVGDRGVEKLFF | TGTGCCAGCAGTGAAGTTGTCGGGGATCGGGGGGTTGAAAAACTGTTTTTT
TRBJ1-2 | . | TRBV12-5 | . | CASGLLGGGGYTF | TGTGCTAGTGGTCTCCTGGGTGGAGGTGGCTACACCTTC
TRBJ1-1 | . | TRBV7-9 | . | CASSLALGQVDNTEAFF | TGTGCCAGCAGCTTAGCGCTGGGGCAGGTGGATAACACTGAAGCTTTCTTT
TRBJ2-3 | few | TRBV5-1 | . | CASKGLGGRSDTQYF | TGCGCCAGCAAAGGACTAGGGGGGAGATCGGATACGCAGTATTTT
TRBJ1-2 | . | TRBV7-8 | . | CASSLAAGVEGYTF | TGTGCCAGCAGCTTAGCTGCGGGGGTGGAAGGCTACACCTTC
TRBJ2-7 | few | TRBV4-3 | . | CASSPRITAYEQYF | TGCGCCAGCAGTCCAAGAATCACAGCCTACGAGCAGTACTTC
TRBJ2-5 | . | TRBV27 | TRBD2 | CASSSGLAGGKTQYF | TGTGCCAGCAGTTCGGGACTAGCGGGAGGGAAGACCCAGTACTTC
TRBJ1-4 | . | TRBV19 | TRBD1 | CASSLTGTGPSWNEKLFF | TGTGCCAGTAGTCTAACCGGGACAGGCCCCAGCTGGAATGAAAAACTGTTTTTT
TRBJ2-3 | . | TRBV5-1 | TRBD2 | CASSLGAGGGTQYF | TGCGCCAGCAGCTTGGGAGCGGGAGGCGGCACGCAGTATTTT
TRBJ2-7 | . | TRBV7-2 | TRBD2 | CASSHIAGLAEEEPYEQYF | TGTGCCAGCAGCCACATCGCGGGACTAGCGGAAGAGGAACCCTACGAGCAGTACTTC
TRBJ2-2 | . | TRBV7-9 | TRBD2 | CASSFSGRLTGELFF | TGTGCCAGCAGCTTCAGCGGGAGGCTCACCGGGGAGCTGTTTTTT
TRBJ2-7 | . | TRBV30 | . | CAWTGRTPSSYEQYF | TGTGCCTGGACTGGACGGACTCCGAGCTCCTACGAGCAGTACTTC
TRBJ2-1 | . | TRBV9 | TRBD2 | CASSVVPPSGSSYNEQFF | TGTGCCAGCAGCGTAGTCCCCCCTAGCGGTAGCTCCTACAATGAGCAGTTCTTC
TRBJ2-7 | . | TRBV2 | TRBD2 | CASSEWGLAGGPVEEQYF | TGTGCCAGCAGTGAGTGGGGACTAGCGGGAGGCCCCGTTGAGGAGCAGTACTTC
TRBJ2-7 | . | TRBV27 | TRBD2 | CASSPTSGASYEQYF | TGTGCCAGCAGTCCCACTAGCGGGGCATCCTACGAGCAGTACTTC
TRBJ1-2 | once | TRBV5-6 | . | CASSPMGAFGYTF | TGTGCCAGCAGCCCCATGGGGGCGTTTGGCTACACCTTC
TRBJ2-7 | once | TRBV10-3 | . | CAISPSPGLHMVREQYF | TGTGCCATCAGTCCATCCCCAGGACTCCATATGGTCCGCGAGCAGTACTTC
TRBJ1-2 | . | TRBV25-1 | TRBD1 | CASSEGTGNYGYTF | TGTGCCAGCAGTGAAGGGACAGGGAACTATGGCTACACCTTC
TRBJ2-7 | . | TRBV4-3 | . | CASSQGRVSYEQYF | TGCGCCAGCAGCCAAGGGAGGGTATCCTACGAGCAGTACTTC
TRBJ2-3 | few | TRBV7-2 | TRBD2 | CASSLGVSGRRADTQYF | TGTGCCAGCAGCTTAGGGGTTAGCGGGAGACGGGCAGATACGCAGTATTTT
TRBJ2-1 | . | TRBV5-6 | . | CASLHRVTPPAGEQFF | TGTGCCAGCCTACATAGGGTCACCCCCCCCGCGGGTGAGCAGTTCTTC
TRBJ1-1 | few | TRBV6-6 | . | CASRRGSGTEAFF | TGTGCCAGCCGGCGGGGCTCGGGCACTGAAGCTTTCTTT
TRBJ1-1 | . | TRBV5-6 | . | CASSLLGANTEAFF | TGTGCCAGCAGCTTGCTGGGGGCGAACACTGAAGCTTTCTTT
TRBJ2-1 | . | TRBV29-1 | TRBD2 | CSVERTSGFNEQFF | TGCAGCGTTGAACGGACTAGCGGGTTCAATGAGCAGTTCTTC
TRBJ1-5 | . | TRBV27 | . | CASSASRQVGVGNQPQHF | TGTGCCAGCAGCGCCTCCCGACAGGTGGGAGTTGGGAATCAGCCCCAGCATTTT